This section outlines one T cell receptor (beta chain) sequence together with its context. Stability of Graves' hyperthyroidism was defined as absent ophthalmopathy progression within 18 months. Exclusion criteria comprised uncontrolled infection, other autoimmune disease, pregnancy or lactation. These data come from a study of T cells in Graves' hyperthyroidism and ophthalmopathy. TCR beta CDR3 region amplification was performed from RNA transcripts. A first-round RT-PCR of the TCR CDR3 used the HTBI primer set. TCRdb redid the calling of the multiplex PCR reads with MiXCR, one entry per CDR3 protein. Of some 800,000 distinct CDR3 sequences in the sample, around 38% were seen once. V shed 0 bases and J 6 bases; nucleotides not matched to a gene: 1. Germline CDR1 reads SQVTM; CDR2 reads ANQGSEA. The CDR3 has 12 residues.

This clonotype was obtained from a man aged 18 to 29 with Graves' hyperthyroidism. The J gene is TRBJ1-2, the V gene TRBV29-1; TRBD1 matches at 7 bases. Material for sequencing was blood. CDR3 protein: CSVEDRGNGYTF. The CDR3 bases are TGCAGCGTTGAAGACAGGGGGAATGGCTACACCTTC.